The 4 T cell receptor beta chains below come from one sample, sequenced in a study of T-cell reconstitution after alpha-beta-depleted transplantation in children. Unique molecular identifiers featured in how the TCRbeta library was prepared. TCRdb redid the calling of the PCR reads with MiXCR, one entry per CDR3 protein. The sample gives 350,000 to 500,000 distinct CDR3 sequences, approximately 42% of which show up once; around a quarter is in the top ten. The sample was PBMCs, taken before TCRalphabeta/CD19-depleted stem cell transplant. Source of these receptors: a girl aged 2-15 years with aplastic anemia, due to receive a stem cell transplant.

V usage is TRBV7-9 and J usage is TRBJ1-2, with unresolved D. V dropped 1 base and J dropped 7 bases, with 7 bases sitting between them. Germline V gene sequence: CDR1 SEHNR, CDR2 FQNEAQ (reference sequence). The CDR3 contains 12 residues. CDR3 nucleotide sequence: TGTGCCAGCAGCTTAGAGGGTACTGGCTACACCTTC. Translation: CASSLEGTGYTF.

The chain links TRBV29-1 to TRBJ2-7, with D possibly being TRBD2 (6 bases). The CDR3 is made up of 11 amino acids. V shed 6 bases and J shed 6 bases, with 12 bases lying between them. Per germline, CDR1 SQVTM and CDR2 ANQGSEA. CDR3 residues: CSVGGPGEQYF. In DNA, the CDR3 is TGCAGCGTCGGGGGACCCGGCGAGCAGTACTTC.

The chain uses TRBV20-1 and TRBJ2-3, with D hard to call. This CDR3 region has 13 residues. Germline V CDR1 and CDR2: DFQATT, SNEGSKA (reference sequence). Trimming cost V 1 base and J 2 bases, with 7 bases left between them. The CDR3 nucleotides read TGCAGTGCTAGAGCCAGTATCACAGATACGCAGTATTTT. Its translation: CSARASITDTQYF.

The V call is TRBV18, the J call TRBJ2-2; D not resolved. Germline V lookup: CDR1 KGHSH, CDR2 LQKENI. The CDR3 is made up of 16 amino acids. Deletions cut 1 base from V and 2 bases from J, with 11 bases between. In DNA form, the CDR3 reads TGTGCCAGCTCACCACAGGGCCACACTAACACCGGGGAGCTGTTTTTT. Residues: CASSPQGHTNTGELFF.